Listed below are T cell receptor beta chains from one sample, sequenced in a study of blood T cell repertoires in COVID-19. Here immunoSEQ multiplex PCR was the method, and the copy in TCRdb shows in-frame clones only, minus some. The sample has about 300,000 clones, around 89% seen once. The sequencing input was peripheral blood. These TCRs come from a man aged 18 to 30 who had recovered from COVID-19. CDR3s include the opening cysteine and the closing phenylalanine or tryptophan. A D gene is named only where the DNA matches it firmly. Clone size is shown for a subset of rows, as once, few, many or a class of expanded clone.

D	size	V	J	CDR3	DNA
TRBD1	-	TRBV6-1	TRBJ2-7	CASSAHGTVGPWSYEQYF	TGTGCCAGCAGTGCGCACGGGACAGTAGGGCCCTGGTCCTACGAGCAGTACTTC
TRBD2	-	TRBV27	TRBJ2-1	CASSFSLAVYNEQFF	TGTGCCAGCAGTTTCTCACTAGCGGTTTACAATGAGCAGTTCTTC
-	-	TRBV19	TRBJ1-1	CASSIGGLTTEAFF	TGTGCCAGTAGTATCGGGGGGCTAACCACTGAAGCTTTCTTT
-	-	TRBV6-1	TRBJ1-1	CASSEALGNTEAFF	TGTGCCAGCAGTGAAGCGCTAGGGAACACTGAAGCTTTCTTT
-	-	TRBV6-5	TRBJ1-1	CASSYGGGLMNTEAFF	TGTGCCAGCAGTTACGGTGGCGGACTTATGAACACTGAAGCTTTCTTT
-	-	TRBV10-3	TRBJ1-1	CAISHGVNTEAFF	TGTGCCATCAGCCACGGGGTGAACACTGAAGCTTTCTTT
TRBD2	-	TRBV7-9	TRBJ2-5	CASSLASGSGQETQYF	TGTGCCAGCAGCTTAGCTAGCGGGAGTGGGCAAGAGACCCAGTACTTC
TRBD2	-	TRBV29-1	TRBJ2-5	CSTTYGGASETQYF	TGCAGCACCACCTACGGGGGGGCCTCGGAGACCCAGTACTTC
-	-	TRBV11-1	TRBJ2-2	CASSLGQNTGELFF	TGTGCCAGCAGCCTGGGACAGAACACCGGGGAGCTGTTTTTT
TRBD2	-	TRBV9	TRBJ2-1	CASSPQGAGGPWNEQFF	TGTGCCAGCAGCCCCCAGGGCGCGGGAGGGCCTTGGAATGAGCAGTTCTTC
TRBD1	once	TRBV6-5	TRBJ1-6	CATSRDSDNSPLHF	TGTGCCACCTCTCGGGACAGCGATAATTCACCCCTCCACTTT
TRBD2	once	TRBV5-1	TRBJ2-1	CASSLFSGSYEQFF	TGCGCCAGCAGCTTGTTTAGCGGGAGTTATGAGCAGTTCTTC
TRBD2	-	TRBV7-9	TRBJ2-1	CASSLRRGATSGGANEQFF	TGTGCCAGCAGCTTACGGAGGGGCGCCACTAGCGGGGGGGCCAATGAGCAGTTCTTC
-	-	TRBV13	TRBJ1-2	CASSLVYGGKGYTF	TGTGCCAGCAGCTTAGTGTACGGGGGGAAAGGCTACACCTTC
TRBD2	-	TRBV10-3	TRBJ2-3	CAIRLGLAGTDTQYF	TGTGCCATCAGACTCGGACTAGCGGGCACAGATACGCAGTATTTT
-	-	TRBV18	TRBJ1-5	CASSRGENQPQHF	TGTGCCAGCTCACGGGGCGAAAATCAGCCCCAGCATTTT
TRBD2	-	TRBV4-1	TRBJ2-7	CASSLTPGGAYEQYF	TGCGCCAGCAGCCTAACACCTGGGGGGGCCTACGAGCAGTACTTC
TRBD1	once	TRBV4-3	TRBJ2-1	CASSQDQGANEQFF	TGCGCCAGCAGCCAAGATCAGGGGGCGAATGAGCAGTTCTTC
TRBD1	-	TRBV27	TRBJ1-2	CASSVRGFDGYTF	TGTGCCAGCAGTGTCAGGGGGTTTGATGGCTACACCTTC
TRBD1	-	TRBV29-1	TRBJ1-1	CSVALDREGTEAFF	TGCAGCGTTGCCTTGGACAGGGAGGGAACTGAAGCTTTCTTT
-	few	TRBV3-1/TRBV3-2	TRBJ1-1	CASSQRVDTEAFF	TGTGCCAGCAGCCAGAGGGTTGACACTGAAGCTTTCTTT
TRBD1	-	TRBV25-1	TRBJ1-1	CASSVQGGNTEAFF	TGTGCCAGCAGTGTACAGGGGGGGAACACTGAAGCTTTCTTT
-	-	TRBV27	TRBJ1-1	CASSATGNTEAFF	TGTGCCAGCAGTGCGACGGGGAACACTGAAGCTTTCTTT
-	-	TRBV3-1/TRBV3-2	TRBJ2-3	CASSQERLRGASTDTQYF	TGTGCCAGCAGCCAAGAAAGGCTACGGGGGGCTAGCACAGATACGCAGTATTTT
-	-	TRBV29-1	TRBJ2-5	CSVPEVGAIQETQYF	TGCAGCGTGCCGGAGGTGGGAGCGATCCAAGAGACCCAGTACTTC
-	few	TRBV9	TRBJ2-7	CASSVAEGYEQYF	TGTGCCAGCAGCGTAGCTGAGGGCTACGAGCAGTACTTC
TRBD1	-	TRBV7-2	TRBJ2-1	CASSPRTGSYNEQFF	TGTGCCAGCAGCCCCCGGACAGGCTCCTACAATGAGCAGTTCTTC
-	-	TRBV6-6	TRBJ2-1	CASSYSRHNEQFF	TGTGCCAGCAGTTACTCGAGGCACAATGAGCAGTTCTTC
TRBD1	-	TRBV2	TRBJ1-2	CASSDVEGTGYYGYTF	TGTGCCAGCAGTGATGTTGAAGGGACAGGCTACTATGGCTACACCTTC